This TCR beta chain was identified in a study of T cells after yellow fever vaccination. Study-wide context: It was SMART-Seq v4 Ultra Low Input that prepared the fractions with low cell numbers.

The CDR3 runs 15 residues. Germline values: CDR1 MDHEN, CDR2 SYDVKM. V was pared by 3 bases and J by 3 bases, with 4 bases of the junction left unmatched. TCRdb analysed the 5' RACE reads with MiXCR anew, one entry per CDR3 protein. The table records fewer than 450,000 distinct CDR3 sequences, around 10% of them present only once. The TCR comes from a man between 18 and 29 years old who received the YFV17D yellow fever vaccine. The sequencing used PBMCs, collected on the day of the first yellow fever vaccination. The J gene is TRBJ2-2, the V gene TRBV28; 7 bases agree with TRBD1. The CDR3 spells CASSLDRTYTGELFF. In DNA form, the CDR3 reads TGTGCCAGCAGTTTGGACAGGACGTACACCGGGGAGCTGTTTTTT.